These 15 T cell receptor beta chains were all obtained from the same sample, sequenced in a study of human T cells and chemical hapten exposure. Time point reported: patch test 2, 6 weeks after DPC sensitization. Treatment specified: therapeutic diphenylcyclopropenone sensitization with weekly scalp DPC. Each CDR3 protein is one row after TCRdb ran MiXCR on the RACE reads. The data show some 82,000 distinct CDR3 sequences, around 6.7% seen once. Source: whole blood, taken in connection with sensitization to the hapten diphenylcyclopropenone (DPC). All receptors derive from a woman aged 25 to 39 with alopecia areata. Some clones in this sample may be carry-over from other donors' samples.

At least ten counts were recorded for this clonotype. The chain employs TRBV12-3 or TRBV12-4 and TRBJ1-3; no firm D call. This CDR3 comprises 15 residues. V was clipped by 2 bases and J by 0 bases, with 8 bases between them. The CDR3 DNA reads TGTGCCAGCAGTTTAATGGGGAGCTCTGGAAACACCATATATTTT. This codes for CASSLMGSSGNTIYF.

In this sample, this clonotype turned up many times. CDR3 sequence reads: CSVVDGYPETGELFF. Here the CDR3 DNA reads TGCAGCGTTGTTGACGGCTACCCGGAGACCGGGGAGCTGTTTTTT. This chain links TRBV29-1 with TRBJ2-2; D gene uncertain. This CDR3 comprises 15 residues. V shed 4 bases and J shed 5 bases, with 17 bases lying between them. Germline values: CDR1 SQVTM, CDR2 ANQGSEA.

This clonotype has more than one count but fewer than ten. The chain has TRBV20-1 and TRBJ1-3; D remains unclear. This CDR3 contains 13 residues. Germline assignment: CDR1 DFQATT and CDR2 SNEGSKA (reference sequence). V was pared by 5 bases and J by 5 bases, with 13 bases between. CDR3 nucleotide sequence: TGCAGTGCTCCCGGGAAGGGAAGAAACACCATATATTTT. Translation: CSAPGKGRNTIYF.

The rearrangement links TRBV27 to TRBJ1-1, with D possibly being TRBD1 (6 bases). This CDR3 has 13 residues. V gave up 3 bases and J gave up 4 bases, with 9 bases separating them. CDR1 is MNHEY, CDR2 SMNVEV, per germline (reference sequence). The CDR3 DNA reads TGTGCCAGCAGTTTGAAACAGGGCACTGAAGCTTTCTTT. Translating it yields CASSLKQGTEAFF.

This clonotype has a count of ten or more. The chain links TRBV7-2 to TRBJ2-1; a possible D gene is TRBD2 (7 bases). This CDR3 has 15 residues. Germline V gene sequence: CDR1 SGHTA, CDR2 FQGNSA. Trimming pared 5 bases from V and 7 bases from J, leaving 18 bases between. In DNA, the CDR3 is TGTGCCAGCAGCCAGGGGCCCGGGGGGTGGAATGAGCAGTTCTTC. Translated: CASSQGPGGWNEQFF.

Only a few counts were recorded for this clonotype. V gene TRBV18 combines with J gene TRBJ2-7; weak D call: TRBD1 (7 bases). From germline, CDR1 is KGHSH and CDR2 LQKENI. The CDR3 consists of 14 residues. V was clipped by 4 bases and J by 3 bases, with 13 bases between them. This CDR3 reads CASSRAGQNYEQYF. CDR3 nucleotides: TGTGCCAGCTCACGGGCGGGACAGAACTACGAGCAGTACTTC.

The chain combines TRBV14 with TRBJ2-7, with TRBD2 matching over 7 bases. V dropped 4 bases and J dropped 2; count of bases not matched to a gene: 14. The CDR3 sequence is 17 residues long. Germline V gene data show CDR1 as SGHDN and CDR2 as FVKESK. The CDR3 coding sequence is TGTGCCAGCAGCCCCCGGCGGGAGAGCGGAAGGGCCTACGAGCAGTACTTC. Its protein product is CASSPRRESGRAYEQYF.

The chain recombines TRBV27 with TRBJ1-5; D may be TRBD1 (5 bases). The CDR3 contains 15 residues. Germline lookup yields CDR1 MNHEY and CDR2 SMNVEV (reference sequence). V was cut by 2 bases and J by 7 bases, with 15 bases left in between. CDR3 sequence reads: CASSLTYGGAQPQHF. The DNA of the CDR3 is TGTGCCAGCAGTTTAACCTATGGGGGAGCGCAGCCCCAGCATTTT.

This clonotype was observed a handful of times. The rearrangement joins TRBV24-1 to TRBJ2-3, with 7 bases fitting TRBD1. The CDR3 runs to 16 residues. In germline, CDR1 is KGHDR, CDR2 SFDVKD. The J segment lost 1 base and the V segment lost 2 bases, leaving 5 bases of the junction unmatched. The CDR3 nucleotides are TGTGCCACCAGTGATTCCACCGGGACAGGCACAGATACGCAGTATTTT. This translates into CATSDSTGTGTDTQYF.

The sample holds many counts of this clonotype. This CDR3 reads CSARKGANSNQPQHF. For the CDR3, the DNA is TGCAGTGCTAGGAAGGGGGCCAATAGCAATCAGCCCCAGCATTTT. The J gene is TRBJ1-5, the V gene TRBV20-1, with 7 bases fitting TRBD1. The germline V gene encodes CDR1 DFQATT and CDR2 SNEGSKA (reference sequence). The CDR3 covers 15 residues. V dropped 3 bases and J dropped 0; count of bases not matched to a gene: 5.

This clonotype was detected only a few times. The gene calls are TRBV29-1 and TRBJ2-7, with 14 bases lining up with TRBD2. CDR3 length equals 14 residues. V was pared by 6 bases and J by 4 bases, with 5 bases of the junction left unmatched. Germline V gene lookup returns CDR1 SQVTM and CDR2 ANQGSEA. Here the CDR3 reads CSVDGTSGGYEQYF. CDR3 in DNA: TGCAGCGTGGACGGGACTAGCGGGGGATACGAGCAGTACTTC.

CDR3 residues: CAPFPPMAPEQYF. CDR3 bases: TGCGCACCTTTTCCCCCCATGGCTCCCGAGCAGTACTTC. The chain recombines TRBV23-1 with TRBJ2-7; no definite D call. TRBV23-1 is an open reading frame, and its role is uncertain. This CDR3 spans 13 amino acids.

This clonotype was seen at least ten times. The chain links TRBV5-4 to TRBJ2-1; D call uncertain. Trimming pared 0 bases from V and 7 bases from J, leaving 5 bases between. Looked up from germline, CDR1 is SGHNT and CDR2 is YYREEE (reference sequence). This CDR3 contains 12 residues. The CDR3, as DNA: TGTGCCAGCAGCTTGGAGTGGAATGAGCAGTTCTTC. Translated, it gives CASSLEWNEQFF.

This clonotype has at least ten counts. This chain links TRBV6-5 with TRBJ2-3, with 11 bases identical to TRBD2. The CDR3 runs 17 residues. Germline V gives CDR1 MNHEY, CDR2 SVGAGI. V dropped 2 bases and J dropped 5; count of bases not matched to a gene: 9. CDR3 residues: CASSYRHSGGALDTQYF. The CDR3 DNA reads TGTGCCAGCAGTTACCGCCATAGCGGGGGGGCCCTAGATACGCAGTATTTT.

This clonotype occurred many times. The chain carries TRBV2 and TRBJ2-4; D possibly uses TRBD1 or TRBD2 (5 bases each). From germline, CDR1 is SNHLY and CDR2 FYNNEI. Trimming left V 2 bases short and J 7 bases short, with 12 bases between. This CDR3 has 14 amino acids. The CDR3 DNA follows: TGTGCCAGCAGTGAATGGGGGAGCTGGAACATTCAGTACTTC. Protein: CASSEWGSWNIQYF. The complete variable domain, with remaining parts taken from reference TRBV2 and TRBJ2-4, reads EPEVTQTPSHQVTQMGQEVILRCVPISNHLYFYWYRQILGQKVEFLVSFYNNEISEKSEIFDDQFSVERPDGSNFTLKIRSTKLEDSAMYFCASSEWGSWNIQYFGAGTRLSVL.